A selection of T cell receptor beta chains follows, all from one sample in a study of CD8+ T cells in alopecia areata. Data came from immunoSEQ multiplex PCR; TCRdb stores just in-frame clones and leaves some out. In the table there are roughly 220,000 clones, 66% of which are singletons. Here the sequenced sample was CD4+ T cells sorted from blood, taken around week 44, from a patient treated with tofacitinib. These receptors were taken from a human donor with alopecia areata. The CDR3 runs from the conserved cysteine through the conserved F or W. D genes are given only for firm matches. Where a row states a size, it is once, few, many or the class of an expanded clone; other rows omit it.

cdr3_aa cdr3_nt j_call v_call d_call clone_size
CASSAGQGARQPQHF TGTGCCAGCAGTGCGGGACAGGGGGCGCGTCAGCCCCAGCATTTT TRBJ1-5 TRBV27 TRBD1 many
CASRIHGTANTEAFF TGTGCCAGCAGAATACACGGGACAGCCAACACTGAAGCTTTCTTT TRBJ1-1 TRBV2 TRBD1 .
CASSRASGSGDIQYF TGCGCCAGCAGCCGAGCTTCCGGGTCGGGGGACATTCAGTACTTC TRBJ2-4 TRBV4-3 . .
CASSLTGNNGNTEAFF TGTGCCAGCAGCTTGACAGGGAATAATGGTAACACTGAAGCTTTCTTT TRBJ1-1 TRBV5-6 . once
CSVDGARGGYGYTF TGCAGCGTTGATGGGGCCAGGGGAGGCTATGGCTACACCTTC TRBJ1-2 TRBV29-1 . .
CASSENGYSLNQPQHF TGTGCCAGCAGTGAAAACGGTTACAGCCTCAATCAGCCCCAGCATTTT TRBJ1-5 TRBV6-1 . .
CASSPGASYGYTF TGTGCCAGCAGCCCCGGTGCCTCCTATGGCTACACCTTC TRBJ1-2 TRBV7-2 . .
CASSLGDRGRYEQYF TGTGCCAGCAGCTTAGGTGACAGGGGGAGGTACGAGCAGTACTTC TRBJ2-7 TRBV13 TRBD1 few
CASSLSAGRGNSNQPQHF TGTGCCAGCAGTTTATCGGCAGGGAGGGGAAATAGCAATCAGCCCCAGCATTTT TRBJ1-5 TRBV27 . once
CSVEGQGIYEQYF TGCAGCGTTGAAGGGCAGGGGATCTACGAGCAGTACTTC TRBJ2-7 TRBV29-1 . .
CASSERIYEQYF TGTGCCAGCAGTGAAAGGATCTACGAGCAGTACTTC TRBJ2-7 TRBV2 . .
CASSFTPGLGPHSEQFF TGTGCCAGCAGTTTTACCCCGGGACTAGGGCCGCACAGTGAGCAGTTCTTC TRBJ2-1 TRBV27 TRBD2 .
CSARQGLYGYTF TGCAGCGCCCGACAGGGCCTTTATGGCTACACCTTC TRBJ1-2 TRBV29-1 TRBD1 .
CASSTQGGEQPQHF TGTGCCAGTAGTACACAGGGTGGCGAGCAGCCCCAGCATTTT TRBJ1-5 TRBV19 . .
CASSSRGGASTDTQYF TGTGCCAGCAGCTCCCGCGGGGGGGCTAGCACAGATACGCAGTATTTT TRBJ2-3 TRBV5-4 TRBD2 many
CASSQVLGRISGANVLTF TGCGCCAGCAGCCAAGTCCTCGGACGGATCTCTGGGGCCAACGTCCTGACTTTC TRBJ2-6 TRBV4-3 . .
CASSEGGQTNQPQHF TGTGCCAGCAGTGAAGGGGGACAGACGAATCAGCCCCAGCATTTT TRBJ1-5 TRBV9 TRBD1 .
CSVDAGPSGYTF TGCAGCGTTGACGCAGGGCCAAGTGGCTACACCTTC TRBJ1-2 TRBV29-1 . .
CASRRGTEAFF TGTGCCAGCAGGAGGGGGACTGAAGCTTTCTTT TRBJ1-1 TRBV13 . .
CASSDLKNEQFF TGTGCCAGCAGCGACCTTAAAAATGAGCAGTTCTTC TRBJ2-1 TRBV9 . .
CASSNDRAPYGYTF TGTGCCAGCAGCAACGACAGGGCCCCCTATGGCTACACCTTC TRBJ1-2 TRBV5-4 TRBD1 .
CASSLRDREQFF TGCGCCAGCAGCCTCCGGGACCGAGAGCAGTTCTTC TRBJ2-1 TRBV5-1 . .
CASSQGPGGPVHEQFF TGTGCCAGCAGCCAAGGGCCGGGGGGGCCAGTCCATGAGCAGTTCTTC TRBJ2-1 TRBV4-2 TRBD2 .
CASSAGQGRSGANVLTF TGTGCCAGTAGTGCCGGACAGGGTAGATCTGGGGCCAACGTCCTGACTTTC TRBJ2-6 TRBV19 TRBD1 .
CASSDDRDSSYEQYF TGTGCCAGCAGTGATGACAGGGACAGCTCCTACGAGCAGTACTTC TRBJ2-7 TRBV25-1 TRBD1 .
CASTKWVGTDTQYF TGTGCCAGCACCAAGTGGGTTGGCACAGATACGCAGTATTTT TRBJ2-3 TRBV6-5 . .
CASSLFGQAYEQYF TGTGCCAGCAGCTTGTTCGGCCAGGCCTACGAGCAGTACTTC TRBJ2-7 TRBV5-6 . .
CASSQVDLDEQYF TGTGCCAGCAGCCAGGTGGACCTCGACGAGCAGTACTTC TRBJ2-7 TRBV14 . once
CASSVFSTVGADTQYF TGTGCCAGCAGCGTTTTTTCGACGGTTGGCGCAGATACGCAGTATTTT TRBJ2-3 TRBV9 . .
CSARTSYQETQYF TGCAGCGCACGGACTAGTTACCAAGAGACCCAGTACTTC TRBJ2-5 TRBV29-1 TRBD2 .
CAWSKGTYGYTF TGTGCCTGGAGCAAGGGGACCTATGGCTACACCTTC TRBJ1-2 TRBV30 . .
CASTPGGGPREKLFF TGCGCCAGCACCCCCGGTGGAGGGCCCAGGGAAAAACTGTTTTTT TRBJ1-4 TRBV4-3 . .
CASSLGWGFEQYF TGTGCCAGCAGCTTAGGATGGGGTTTCGAGCAGTACTTC TRBJ2-7 TRBV7-8 . .
CSIQGSGGPPGELFF TGCAGCATCCAGGGGAGCGGGGGGCCCCCAGGGGAGCTGTTTTTT TRBJ2-2 TRBV29-1 TRBD2 .
CSVERGGGTEAFF TGCAGCGTTGAACGGGGAGGAGGGACTGAAGCTTTCTTT TRBJ1-1 TRBV29-1 . .
CASSQDDVNTEAFF TGCGCCAGCAGCCAAGACGATGTCAACACTGAAGCTTTCTTT TRBJ1-1 TRBV4-3 . once
CASSQAPGVSYNEQFF TGTGCCAGCAGCCAAGCGCCGGGAGTATCCTACAATGAGCAGTTCTTC TRBJ2-1 TRBV4-2 . .